This record looks at one T cell receptor beta chain sequence and its context. The antigen is unknown. CDR3 length: 19 residues. V lost 3 bases to trimming and J lost 9 bases, with 30 bases between them. The germline V gene encodes CDR1 SGHAT and CDR2 FQNNGV. The sample originates from a study of blood T cells in healthy people across ages. Healthy Caucasian individuals from Russia aged about 6 to 90 were enrolled as donors. PBMCs were isolated at a quantity of at least 6.5 million per sample. Primers used in a second PCR of about 6 to 11 cycles were a sample-barcoded 5' primer and a J-beta primer mix. Carrying 12 random nucleotides, a template-switch adaptor labeled each individual cDNA molecule. Via MiXCR, TCRdb re-called the 5' RACE reads, giving one row per CDR3 protein. Among 1.5 million to 2 million distinct CDR3 sequences, about 31% were seen once, and the ten largest hold around 11%. Regarding the study as a whole: Any conclusive comparison of naive versus antigen-experienced cells was prevented by using unsorted PBMCs.

The clonotype originates from a woman younger than 45 in good health. The sample taken for sequencing was blood. The gene calls are TRBV11-2 and TRBJ2-1; D possibly matches TRBD1 or TRBD2 (5 bases each). Here the CDR3 DNA reads TGTGCCAGCAGCTTGAATTGGGGACCAAACATTTTCATCTCTAGTGAGCAGTTCTTC. Translating it yields CASSLNWGPNIFISSEQFF.